This TCR beta chain was profiled in a study of blood T cells in healthy people across ages. This clonotype was observed at least ten times. Its antigen is currently unknown. A junction end diverges from the germline sequence, so it may reflect a read error. Alongside a J-beta primer mix, a sample-barcoded 5' primer served in a second PCR lasting roughly 7 to 11 cycles. TCRdb reprocessed the 5' RACE reads via MiXCR and lists one record per CDR3 protein. The sample lists 1.5 million to 2 million distinct CDR3 sequences, 49% occurring once. CDR1 and CDR2 from the germline V gene are MNHNS and SASEGT. The CDR3 is made up of 14 amino acids. Study-wide results and caveats: More naive CD4+ cells and higher diversity marked long-lived donors relative to aged donors. Diversity estimated from one million T cells was considered an underestimate.

The material sequenced was blood. The TCR sequence derives from a woman aged 35 to 49 in good health. V is TRBV6-1 and J is TRBJ2-3, with D possibly being TRBD1 (6 bases). CDR3 bases: TGCGCCAGCAGCGTCCAGGGGAGCACAGATACGCAGTATTTT. Its translation is CASSVQGSTDTQYF.